This T cell receptor beta chain was recovered during a study of shared clonotypes between healthy human individuals. Germline CDR1 MNHNS, CDR2 SASEGT. CDR3 length equals 16 residues. The ends lost 4 bases at V and 4 bases at J; junction bases unmatched: 6. On this clone: The antigen is undetermined.

Study-level findings and limits: A handful of donors showed sharing of approximately 5% of naive CD4 clonotypes.

Samples underwent the assay at deep level. The protocol was immunoSEQ multiplex PCR, while the TCRdb copy is restricted to in-frame clones and leaves out a portion. In the table there are roughly 640,000 clones, over 65% of which are singletons. This TCR was sampled from a woman aged 30 to 39 in good health. The chain has TRBV6-1 and TRBJ2-3; 12 nucleotides agree with TRBD2. Sequences were obtained from memory CD4+ T cells sorted from blood. Indicated subset: CD45RA-negative fraction. As DNA, the CDR3 is TGTGCCAGCAGTGGGACACTAGCGGGAGGATCAGATACGCAGTATTTT. Amino acids: CASSGTLAGGSDTQYF.